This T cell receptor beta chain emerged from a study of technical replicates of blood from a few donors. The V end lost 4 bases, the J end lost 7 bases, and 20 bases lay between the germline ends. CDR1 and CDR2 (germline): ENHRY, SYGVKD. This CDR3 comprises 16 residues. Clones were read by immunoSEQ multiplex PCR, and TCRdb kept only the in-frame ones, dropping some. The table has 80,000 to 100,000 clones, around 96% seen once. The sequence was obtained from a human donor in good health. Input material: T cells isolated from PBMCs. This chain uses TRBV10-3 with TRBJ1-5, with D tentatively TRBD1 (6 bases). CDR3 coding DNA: TGTGCCATCAGTGCCAGTGGGGGAACAGGGCCCCAGCCCCAGCATTTT. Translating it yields CAISASGGTGPQPQHF.